This T cell receptor (beta chain) was sequenced for a study of control samples from healthy donors and cancer patients. The assay was immunoSEQ multiplex PCR, and TCRdb's table has in-frame clones only and misses some. The repertoire includes 120,000 to 150,000 clones, around 86% of them detected once, and 4.9% sits in the top ten. The CDR3 totals 16 residues. V was clipped by 0 bases and J by 2 bases, with 10 bases between them. In germline, CDR1 is ENHRY, CDR2 SYGVKD. The TCR was taken from a man aged 25-45 years in good health. The chain couples TRBV10-3 to TRBJ2-2; D is tentatively TRBD1 or TRBD2 (5 bases each). Sequencing was carried out using blood. In nucleotides, the CDR3 is TGTGCCATCAGTGAGTCGACCGGGACCAACACCGGGGAGCTGTTTTTT. Encoded protein: CAISESTGTNTGELFF.